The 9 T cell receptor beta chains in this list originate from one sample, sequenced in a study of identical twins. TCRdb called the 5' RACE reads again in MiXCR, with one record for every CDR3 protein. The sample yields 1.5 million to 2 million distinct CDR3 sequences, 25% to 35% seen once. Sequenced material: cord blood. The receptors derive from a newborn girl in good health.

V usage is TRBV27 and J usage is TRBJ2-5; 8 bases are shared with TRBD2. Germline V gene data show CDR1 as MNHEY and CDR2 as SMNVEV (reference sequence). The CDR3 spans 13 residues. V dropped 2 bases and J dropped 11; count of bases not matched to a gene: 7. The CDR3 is CASSLERENEQYF. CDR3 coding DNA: TGTGCCAGCAGTTTAGAGCGGGAGAATGAGCAGTACTTC.

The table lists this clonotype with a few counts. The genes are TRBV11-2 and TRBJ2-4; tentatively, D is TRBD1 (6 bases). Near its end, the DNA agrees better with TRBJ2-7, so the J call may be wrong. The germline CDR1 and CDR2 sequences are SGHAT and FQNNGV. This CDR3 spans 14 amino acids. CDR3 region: CASSRPGTHGEQYF. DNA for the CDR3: TGTGCCAGCAGCCGTCCCGGGACACATGGCGAGCAGTACTTC.

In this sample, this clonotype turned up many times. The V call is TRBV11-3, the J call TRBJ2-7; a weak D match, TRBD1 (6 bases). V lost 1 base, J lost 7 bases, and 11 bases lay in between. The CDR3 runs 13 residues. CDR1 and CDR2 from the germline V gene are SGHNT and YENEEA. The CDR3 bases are TGTGCCAGCAGCTTAGTCCCTCAGGGGGAGCAGTACTTC. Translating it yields CASSLVPQGEQYF. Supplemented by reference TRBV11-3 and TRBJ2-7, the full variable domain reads EAGVVQSPRYKIIEKKQPVAFWCNPISGHNTLYWYLQNLGQGPELLIRYENEEAVDDSQLPKDRFSAERLKGVDSTLKIQPAELGDSAVYLCASSLVPQGEQYFGPGTRLTVT.

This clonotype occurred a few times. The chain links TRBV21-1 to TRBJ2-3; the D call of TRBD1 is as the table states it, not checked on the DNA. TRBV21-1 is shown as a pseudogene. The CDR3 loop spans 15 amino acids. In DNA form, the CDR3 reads TGTGCCAGCAGCGGCAGGGGGCCGAACACCGGTACGCAGTATTTT. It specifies CASSGRGPNTGTQYF.

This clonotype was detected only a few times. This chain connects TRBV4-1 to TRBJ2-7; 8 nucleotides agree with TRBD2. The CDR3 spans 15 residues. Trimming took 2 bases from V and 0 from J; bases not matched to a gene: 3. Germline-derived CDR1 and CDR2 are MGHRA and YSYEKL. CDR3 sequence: CASSQISGNSYEQYF. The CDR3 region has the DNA TGCGCCAGCAGCCAAATTAGCGGGAACTCCTACGAGCAGTACTTC.

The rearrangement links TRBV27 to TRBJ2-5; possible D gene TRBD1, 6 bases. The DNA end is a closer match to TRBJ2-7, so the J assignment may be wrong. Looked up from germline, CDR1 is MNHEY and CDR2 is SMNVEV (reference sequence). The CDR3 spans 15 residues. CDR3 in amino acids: CASSATGTQFYEQYF. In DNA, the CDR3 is TGTGCCAGCAGCGCAACCGGGACACAATTCTACGAGCAGTACTTC.

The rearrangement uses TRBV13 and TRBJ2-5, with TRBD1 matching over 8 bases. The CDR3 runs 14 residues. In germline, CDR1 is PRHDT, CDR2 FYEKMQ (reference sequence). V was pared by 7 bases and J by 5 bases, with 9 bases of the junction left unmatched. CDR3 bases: TGTGCCAGCACTGAACGGACAGGGCGGGAGACCCAGTACTTC. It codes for CASTERTGRETQYF.

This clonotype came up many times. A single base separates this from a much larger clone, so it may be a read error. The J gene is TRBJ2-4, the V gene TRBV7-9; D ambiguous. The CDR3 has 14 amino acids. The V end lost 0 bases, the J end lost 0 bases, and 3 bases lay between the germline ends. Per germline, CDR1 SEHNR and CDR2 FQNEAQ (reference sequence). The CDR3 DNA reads TGTGCCAGCAGCTTAGCGGAAGCCAAAAACATTCAGTACTTC. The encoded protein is CASSLAEAKNIQYF.

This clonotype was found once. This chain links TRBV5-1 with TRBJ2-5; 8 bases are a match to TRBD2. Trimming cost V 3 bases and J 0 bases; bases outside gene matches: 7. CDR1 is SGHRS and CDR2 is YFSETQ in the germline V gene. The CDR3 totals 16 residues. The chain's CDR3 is CASSWRTAGDQETQYF. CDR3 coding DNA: TGCGCCAGCAGCTGGAGAACAGCGGGGGACCAAGAGACCCAGTACTTC.